This TCR beta chain was observed in a study of blood T cell repertoires in COVID-19. Study-wide background: Donors in the United States, Italy and Spain gave samples during acute or convalescent COVID-19. Sources were T cells, B-cell-depleted T cells, or PBMCs; the material itself was cDNA or gDNA.

Per the original data handling: Scientists estimated how many nucleated cells there were by amplifying reference gene primers. Generated by immunoSEQ multiplex PCR, the TCRdb table keeps only in-frame clones and is missing some. V and J calls and clone size are copied from that table; D and trimming were computed from the DNA. The sample lists about 70,000 clones, more than 80% occurring once. This CDR3 has 13 residues. V shed 2 bases, J shed 6 bases, and the junction held 3 bases outside the gene matches. Germline CDR1 and CDR2: SGHAT and FQNNGV. This receptor was taken from a man older than 75 with acute or convalescent COVID-19. Material: peripheral blood. The chain is built from TRBV11-2 and TRBJ2-7, with 8 bases identical to TRBD2. The CDR3 sequence: CASSLSGSSEQYF. The CDR3 DNA sequence: TGTGCCAGCAGCTTAAGCGGGAGTAGCGAGCAGTACTTC.